Below, 28 T cell receptor beta chains from the same sample are listed, as sequenced in a study of blood T cell repertoires in COVID-19. The table came from immunoSEQ multiplex PCR; TCRdb's copy has only in-frame clones and leaves some out. Seen here are more than 400,000 clones, 75% to 90% observed once, and the top ten hold about 3%. Material: peripheral blood. The receptors were sampled from a human donor in a cohort sampled during active COVID-19.

In its sample, this clone was seen once. The J gene is TRBJ2-4, the V gene TRBV28; perhaps TRBD1 as D (5 bases). Trimming took off 5 bases at V and 7 bases at J, with 18 bases between the two ends. The CDR3 covers 15 residues. Germline lookup yields CDR1 MDHEN and CDR2 SYDVKM. The CDR3 DNA reads as TGTGCCAGCAGTAAATTCAGGGCGTTACGGAACATTCAGTACTTC. It specifies CASSKFRALRNIQYF. The full variable domain, completed using reference TRBV28 and TRBJ2-4, is DVKVTQSSRYLVKRTGEKVFLECVQDMDHENMFWYRQDPGLGLRLIYFSYDVKMKEKGDIPEGYSVSREKKERFSLILESASTNQTSMYLCASSKFRALRNIQYFGAGTRLSVL.

This clone was seen just once. The chain uses TRBV23-1 and TRBJ2-1, with 10 bases matching TRBD2. TRBV23-1 belongs to the ORF category, with a function that is uncertain. V shed 11 bases, J shed 5 bases, and the junction held 27 bases outside the gene matches. This CDR3 contains 20 residues. CDR3: CAGPGRGRNSGRNGHNEQFF. The CDR3, as DNA: TGCGCCGGACCGGGGAGGGGGCGCAATAGCGGGAGGAATGGGCACAATGAGCAGTTCTTC.

The chain carries TRBV6-6 and TRBJ1-1; a weak D match, TRBD1 (6 bases). The germline CDR1 and CDR2 sequences are MNHNY and SVGAGI (reference sequence). Trimming removed 6 bases from V and 5 bases from J, with 19 bases in between. This CDR3 region has 15 residues. The CDR3 loop is CASSLDGGAGTEAFF. The CDR3 DNA sequence: TGTGCCAGCAGCCTTGACGGGGGGGCTGGAACTGAAGCTTTCTTT.

V and J are TRBV11-1 and TRBJ2-2; possible D gene TRBD2, 7 bases. Per the germline V gene, CDR1 is SGHAT and CDR2 is FQDESV (reference sequence). This CDR3 is 15 amino acids long. Trimming removed 5 bases at V and 0 bases at J, with 10 bases between. This CDR3 reads CASSRGGANTGELFF. The DNA for the CDR3 is TGTGCCAGCAGCCGAGGGGGGGCGAACACCGGGGAGCTGTTTTTT.

This chain joins TRBV7-3 and TRBJ1-2; D is uncertain. The CDR3 is 15 residues long. Germline V gene lookup returns CDR1 SGHTA and CDR2 FQGTGA. V lost 5 bases and J lost 0, with 13 bases in between. The CDR3 nucleotides are TGTGCCAGCAGCCCCACCTCAGGAACTAACTATGGCTACACCTTC. It encodes CASSPTSGTNYGYTF.

This chain joins TRBV5-1 and TRBJ2-7; TRBD1 agrees at 8 bases. After removal of 3 bases from V and 6 bases from J, the junction contained 8 bases not matched to a gene. CDR1 is SGHRS and CDR2 is YFSETQ in the germline V gene. The CDR3 has 14 amino acids. The CDR3 DNA is TGCGCCAGCAGCTCGCGGACAGGGCAGGCCGAGCAGTACTTC. Amino acid sequence: CASSSRTGQAEQYF.

The chain employs TRBV5-1 and TRBJ2-7; D is ambiguous. The CDR3 runs 17 residues. Germline values: CDR1 SGHRS, CDR2 YFSETQ. Trimming took off 1 base at V and 1 base at J, with 18 bases between the two ends. The DNA for the CDR3 is TGCGCCAGCAGCTTGATTGAGGCCAACCCCGCATCCTACGAGCAGTACTTC. Translation: CASSLIEANPASYEQYF.

This clone has a single count. V is TRBV30 and J is TRBJ2-3, with D perhaps matching TRBD1 (6 bases). The germline gives CDR1 GTSNPN, CDR2 SVGIG (reference sequence). The V end was cut by 0 bases, the J end by 0 bases, with 19 bases between. The CDR3 runs to 18 residues. CDR3 bases: TGTGCCTGGAGTGTAAGGTGGCAGGGGACCACTAGCACAGATACGCAGTATTTT. It encodes CAWSVRWQGTTSTDTQYF.

This chain joins TRBV19 and TRBJ1-5; D possibly corresponds to TRBD1 (5 bases). CDR3 length: 23 amino acids. Trimming stripped 5 bases from V and 1 base from J, with 36 bases between. Looked up from germline, CDR1 is LNHDA and CDR2 is SQIVND (reference sequence). The CDR3 bases are TGTGCCAGTAGTTTCCGTAGTCCTATGCTGTCCGTAGTCTTGGAGGGGAGCAATCAGCCCCAGCATTTT. Translated: CASSFRSPMLSVVLEGSNQPQHF.

J is TRBJ1-1 and V is TRBV2; D gene uncertain. This CDR3 is 11 amino acids long. CDR1 and CDR2 from the germline V gene are SNHLY and FYNNEI. The V and J ends lost 10 bases and 1 base respectively, with 7 bases between them. The CDR3 DNA is TGTGCCACTAAGAGGAACACTGAAGCTTTCTTT. This translates into CATKRNTEAFF. The full variable domain, completed using reference TRBV2 and TRBJ1-1, is EPEVTQTPSHQVTQMGQEVILRCVPISNHLYFYWYRQILGQKVEFLVSFYNNEISEKSEIFDDQFSVERPDGSNFTLKIRSTKLEDSAMYFCATKRNTEAFFGQGTRLTVV.

This clone appeared a single time. CDR3 residues: CASSRTGGNQPQHF. CDR3 in DNA: TGTGCCAGCAGCAGGACAGGGGGCAATCAGCCCCAGCATTTT. This sequence joins TRBV5-6 and TRBJ1-5; 9 bases fit TRBD1. CDR3 length: 14 amino acids. V dropped 4 bases and J dropped 2; count of bases not matched to a gene: 1. CDR1 is SGHDT and CDR2 is YYEEEE in the germline V gene.

This clone was observed a handful of times. V gene TRBV11-3 combines with J gene TRBJ2-3; TRBD1 matches 7 bases. Germline V gene data show CDR1 as SGHNT and CDR2 as YENEEA. V trimming: 1 base; J trimming: 3 bases; junction bases outside the gene matches: 10. The CDR3 length is 17 residues. The DNA for the CDR3 is TGTGCCAGCAGCTTAGGGGACAGCCAATATAGAACAGATACGCAGTATTTT. It codes for CASSLGDSQYRTDTQYF.

The V gene is TRBV28, the J gene TRBJ1-1, with 12 positions matching TRBD1. The CDR3 length is 14 residues. Per germline, CDR1 MDHEN and CDR2 SYDVKM. J lost 4 bases, V lost 7 bases, and 4 bases had no gene match. Here the CDR3 reads CASTRDRGPTEAFF. The CDR3 nucleotides read TGTGCCAGCACTAGGGACAGGGGGCCCACTGAAGCTTTCTTT.

This rearrangement joins TRBV9 to TRBJ2-1, with 13 bases matching TRBD2. The CDR3 totals 19 residues. Trimming cost V 4 bases and J 1 base; bases outside gene matches: 11. CDR1 is SGDLS and CDR2 is YYNGEE in the germline V gene. The CDR3 DNA reads TGTGCCAGCAGCCCTCGGACTAGCGGGAGTAGCGGGTCCTACAATGAGCAGTTCTTC. Amino acids: CASSPRTSGSSGSYNEQFF.

In this sample, this clone turned up once. The rearrangement links TRBV11-2 to TRBJ2-3; 7 nucleotides agree with TRBD1. Per the germline V gene, CDR1 is SGHAT and CDR2 is FQNNGV. Trimming at V came to 5 bases and at J to 0 bases, leaving 8 bases not matched to a gene. This CDR3 region has 16 residues. CDR3 sequence reads: CASSPPGQKSTDTQYF. The CDR3 DNA sequence: TGTGCCAGCAGCCCGCCGGGACAGAAAAGCACAGATACGCAGTATTTT.

This clone showed up just once. The chain is built from TRBV14 and TRBJ1-1; TRBD1 might be the D (5 bases). V gave up 3 bases and J gave up 1 base, with 18 bases separating them. Germline CDR1 and CDR2: SGHDN and FVKESK. The CDR3 consists of 17 residues. CDR3 nucleotide sequence: TGTGCCAGCAGCCATCTTTCCGGGGGAGGAGGGAACACTGAAGCTTTCTTT. Translated, it gives CASSHLSGGGGNTEAFF.

This rearrangement joins TRBV5-1 to TRBJ2-7; D is possibly TRBD2 (6 bases). Germline CDR1 reads SGHRS; CDR2 reads YFSETQ. V dropped 4 bases and J dropped 0 bases, with 17 bases sitting between them. The CDR3 has 16 residues. The DNA for the CDR3 is TGCGCCAGCAGCGTCGGAGGGGATATGTTCTCCTACGAGCAGTACTTC. This codes for CASSVGGDMFSYEQYF.

V usage is TRBV7-9 and J usage is TRBJ2-7; 10 bases match TRBD2. Trimming took 2 bases from V and 5 from J; bases not matched to a gene: 3. Germline-derived CDR1 and CDR2 are SEHNR and FQNEAQ (reference sequence). The CDR3 loop spans 14 amino acids. CDR3 sequence (DNA): TGTGCCAGCAGCTTAAGACTAGCGGGTGACGAGCAGTACTTC. It codes for CASSLRLAGDEQYF.

The V call is TRBV15, the J call TRBJ2-1, with D hard to call. Trimming cost V 5 bases and J 9 bases, with 11 bases left between them. This CDR3 spans 12 amino acids. Germline CDR1 and CDR2: LNHNV and YYDKDF (reference sequence). CDR3 region: CATSRDSGEQFF. The CDR3 region has the DNA TGTGCCACCAGCCGCGATTCGGGTGAGCAGTTCTTC.

This clone was counted between two and nine times. The V gene is TRBV3-1 (or the pseudogene TRBV3-2), the J gene TRBJ1-2, with D perhaps TRBD1 (5 bases). The germline gives CDR1 LGHDT, CDR2 YNNKEL (reference sequence). CDR3 length: 12 amino acids. The V gene lost 4 bases and the J gene lost 6 bases, with 9 bases spanning the gap. The CDR3 loop reads CASSRQDNGYTF. In DNA, the CDR3 is TGTGCCAGCAGCCGCCAGGACAATGGCTACACCTTC.

The V call is TRBV5-6, the J call TRBJ2-2, with a tentative D call TRBD1 (5 bases). The CDR3 runs 15 residues. Germline V CDR1 and CDR2: SGHDT, YYEEEE. Deletions cut 0 bases from V and 7 bases from J, with 13 bases between. As DNA, the CDR3 is TGTGCCAGCAGCTTGGTTGGTTCAGGGCTCGGGGAGCTGTTTTTT. Encoded protein: CASSLVGSGLGELFF.

The chain couples TRBV19 to TRBJ2-3; a weak D match, TRBD2 (6 bases). V was shortened by 7 bases and J by 3 bases, with 17 bases between the two germline ends. CDR3 length: 15 amino acids. CDR1 and CDR2 (germline): LNHDA, SQIVND (reference sequence). The CDR3 nucleotides are TGTGCCAGTAAGCTCCGGGCGGGAAGGACAGATACGCAGTATTTT. Amino acid sequence: CASKLRAGRTDTQYF. Together with reference TRBV19 and TRBJ2-3, the CDR3 gives the full variable domain: DGGITQSPKYLFRKEGQNVTLSCEQNLNHDAMYWYRQDPGQGLRLIYYSQIVNDFQKGDIAEGYSVSREKKESFPLTVTSAQKNPTAFYLCASKLRAGRTDTQYFGPGTRLTVL.

This chain connects TRBV19 to TRBJ1-2; D might be TRBD1 (6 bases). Germline V gene lookup returns CDR1 LNHDA and CDR2 SQIVND (reference sequence). V lost 6 bases, J lost 8 bases, and 16 bases lay in between. The CDR3 contains 13 residues. The CDR3 bases are TGTGCCAGTAGACCTCGGGGGGCCGGCGGCTACACCTTC. Translating gives CASRPRGAGGYTF. Complete variable domain (other parts from reference TRBV19 and TRBJ1-2): DGGITQSPKYLFRKEGQNVTLSCEQNLNHDAMYWYRQDPGQGLRLIYYSQIVNDFQKGDIAEGYSVSREKKESFPLTVTSAQKNPTAFYLCASRPRGAGGYTFGSGTRLTVV.

This clone showed up just once. The chain employs TRBV11-3 and TRBJ2-2; TRBD1 matches at 10 bases. The V gene's germline CDR1 is SGHNT and CDR2 YENEEA. The V segment lost 1 base and the J segment 5 bases; nucleotides outside the gene matches: 1. The CDR3 is 15 residues long. The CDR3 sequence: CASSLGTGGTGELFF. In nucleotides, the CDR3 is TGTGCCAGCAGCTTAGGGACAGGGGGAACCGGGGAGCTGTTTTTT.

The V and J genes are TRBV19 and TRBJ2-4; TRBD1 matches at 9 bases. The trim removed 6 bases at V and 0 bases at J, leaving 18 bases unmatched. This CDR3 has 20 amino acids. The germline V gene has CDR1 LNHDA and CDR2 SQIVND (reference sequence). CDR3 in DNA: TGTGCCAGTAGCCACATCCCGGGACAGGGTAGGGGATTAGCCAAAAACATTCAGTACTTC. This codes for CASSHIPGQGRGLAKNIQYF.

The genes are TRBV10-3 and TRBJ2-1, with 10 bases lining up with TRBD1. Losses at the gene ends were 10 bases for V and 5 bases for J; bases not matched to a gene: 8. Per the germline V gene, CDR1 is ENHRY and CDR2 is SYGVKD. This CDR3 has 14 amino acids. The CDR3 loop reads CATANGQGDNEQFF. In DNA form, the CDR3 reads TGTGCCACCGCCAATGGACAGGGGGACAATGAGCAGTTCTTC.

The rearrangement uses TRBV5-4 and TRBJ1-2; weak D call: TRBD1 (5 bases). The CDR3 extends over 14 amino acids. Deletions cut 6 bases from V and 4 bases from J, with 16 bases between. Per germline, CDR1 SGHNT and CDR2 YYREEE (reference sequence). Here the CDR3 DNA reads TGTGCCAGCATCAACCGGGGGGTAGGCTATGGCTACACCTTC. Amino acids: CASINRGVGYGYTF.

This clone was seen at least ten times. V and J are TRBV6-5 and TRBJ2-7, with 9 bases matching TRBD1. This CDR3 has 15 amino acids. CDR1 is MNHEY, CDR2 SVGAGI, per germline. J was trimmed by 4 bases and V by 5 bases; bases with no gene match: 9. The CDR3 bases are TGTGCCAGCAGTCTTCAGGGACAGGGTCTATACGAGCAGTACTTC. The encoded protein is CASSLQGQGLYEQYF.